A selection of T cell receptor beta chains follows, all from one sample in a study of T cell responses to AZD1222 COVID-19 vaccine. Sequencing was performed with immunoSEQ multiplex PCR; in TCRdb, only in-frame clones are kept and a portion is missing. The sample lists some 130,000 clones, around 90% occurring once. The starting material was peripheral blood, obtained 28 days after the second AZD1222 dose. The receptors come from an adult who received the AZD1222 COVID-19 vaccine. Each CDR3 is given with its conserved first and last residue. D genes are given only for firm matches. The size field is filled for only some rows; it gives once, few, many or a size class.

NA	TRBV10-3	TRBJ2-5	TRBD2	TGTGCCATCAGGGGGCTAGCGGGCGCAGAGACCCAGTACTTC	CAIRGLAGAETQYF
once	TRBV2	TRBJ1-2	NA	TGTGCCAGCAGTGAAGCTAGGGGACGTTCCGCGAACTATGGCTACACCTTC	CASSEARGRSANYGYTF
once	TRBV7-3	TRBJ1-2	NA	TGTGCCAGCAGCTTAAACAGTGGAAACTATGGCTACACCTTC	CASSLNSGNYGYTF
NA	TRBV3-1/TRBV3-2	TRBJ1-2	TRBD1	TGTGCCAGCAGCCGTCAACAGGGGGCCTATGGCTACACCTTC	CASSRQQGAYGYTF
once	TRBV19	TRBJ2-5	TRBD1	TGTGCCAGTAGTAGGGGACAGGGACTCCAAGAGACCCAGTACTTC	CASSRGQGLQETQYF
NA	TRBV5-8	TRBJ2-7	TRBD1	TGTGCCAGCAGCTTAACCGGGACAGGGCTCTACGAGCAGTACTTC	CASSLTGTGLYEQYF
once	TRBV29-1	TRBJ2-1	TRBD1	TGCAGCGTTAAAGGGACAGGGTATGAGCAGTTCTTC	CSVKGTGYEQFF
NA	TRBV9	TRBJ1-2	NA	TGTGCCAGCAGCCCACGGCCCGAGACCTATGGCTACACCTTC	CASSPRPETYGYTF
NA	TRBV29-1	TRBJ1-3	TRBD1	TGCAGCGCCTGGACAGGGGGCTCTGGAAACACCATATATTTT	CSAWTGGSGNTIYF
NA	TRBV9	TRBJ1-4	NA	TGTGCCAGCAGCTTTGGGTGGGGGGGAGAGGAAAAACTGTTTTTT	CASSFGWGGEEKLFF
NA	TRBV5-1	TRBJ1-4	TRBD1	TGCGCCAGCAGTTATAGACAGGGGGCTGAAAAACTGTTTTTT	CASSYRQGAEKLFF
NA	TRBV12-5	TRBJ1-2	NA	TGTGCTAGTGGTTTGGTCCAGGGCGCGCAGACTCGCTACACCTTC	CASGLVQGAQTRYTF
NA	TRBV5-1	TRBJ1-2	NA	TGCGCCAGCAGCTGGACGGACAGACCCTATGGCTACACCTTC	CASSWTDRPYGYTF
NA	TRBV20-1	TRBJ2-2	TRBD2	TGCAGTGCTAGTCTCCAGCGGGGATACACCGGGGAGCTGTTTTTT	CSASLQRGYTGELFF
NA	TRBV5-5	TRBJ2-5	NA	TGTGCCAGCAGCCTTGTTAGACGGTACGGGACCCAGTACTTC	CASSLVRRYGTQYF
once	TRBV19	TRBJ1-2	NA	TGTGCCAGTAGTATCTCGGGTATCTATGGCTACACCTTC	CASSISGIYGYTF
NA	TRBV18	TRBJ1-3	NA	TGTGCCAGCTCACCACCGGTGGGGGGCCGCTCTGGAAACACCATATATTTT	CASSPPVGGRSGNTIYF
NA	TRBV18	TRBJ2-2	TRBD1	TGTGCCAGCTCACCAAACGGACAGGCGAACACCGGGGAGCTGTTTTTT	CASSPNGQANTGELFF
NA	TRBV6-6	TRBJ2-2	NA	TGTGCCAGCAGGGGGGGCGTAGGGGACGGCACCGGGGAGCTGTTTTTT	CASRGGVGDGTGELFF
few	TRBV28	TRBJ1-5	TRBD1	TGTGCCAGCAGTTTAGCAGGGGGCTCCAATCAGCCCCAGCATTTT	CASSLAGGSNQPQHF
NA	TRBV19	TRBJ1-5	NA	TGTGCCAGTAGTATAGTTCGGGATCAGCCCCAGCATTTT	CASSIVRDQPQHF
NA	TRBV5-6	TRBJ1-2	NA	TGTGCCAGCAGCCAAGCCACAGTAAACTATGGCTACACCTTC	CASSQATVNYGYTF
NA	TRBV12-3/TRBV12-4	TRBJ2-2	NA	TGTGCCAGCAGCCGTAACACCGGGGAGCTGTTTTTT	CASSRNTGELFF
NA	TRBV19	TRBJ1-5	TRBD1	TGTGCCAGTAGTATAGATGAGGACAGGGGCTATCAGCCCCAGCATTTT	CASSIDEDRGYQPQHF
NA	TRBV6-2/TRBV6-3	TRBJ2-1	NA	TGTGCCAGCAGCCAGGGCCATGAGCAGTTCTTC	CASSQGHEQFF
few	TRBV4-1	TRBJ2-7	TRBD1	TGCGCCAGCAGCCCGGGACAGGGAGCGAACGAGCAGTACTTC	CASSPGQGANEQYF
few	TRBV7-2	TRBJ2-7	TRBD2	TGTGCCAGCAGTGAACAACTAGCGAGGGAGCAGTACTTC	CASSEQLAREQYF
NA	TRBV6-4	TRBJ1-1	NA	TGTGCCAGCAGTGACGGGGTGAACACTGAAGCTTTCTTT	CASSDGVNTEAFF
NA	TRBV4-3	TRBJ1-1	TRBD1	TGCGCCAGCAGCCATCTTACAGGGGGACGAAAGACTGAAGCTTTCTTT	CASSHLTGGRKTEAFF
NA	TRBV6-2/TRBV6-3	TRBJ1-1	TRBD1	TGTGCCAGCACCCCGACAGGGGGCTTTGAAGCTTTCTTT	CASTPTGGFEAFF
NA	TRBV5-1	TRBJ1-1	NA	TGCGCCAGCAGCTTGGAGGGTGGTTTTACTGAAGCTTTCTTT	CASSLEGGFTEAFF
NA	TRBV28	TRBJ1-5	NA	TGTGCCAGCTTGAGTTTTACCCTACGAAGTCAGCCCCAGCATTTT	CASLSFTLRSQPQHF
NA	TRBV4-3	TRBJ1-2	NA	TGCGCCAGCAGCCGGGGGGACGGGGCCAATTATGGCTACACCTTC	CASSRGDGANYGYTF
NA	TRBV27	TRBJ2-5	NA	TGTGCCAGCAGTCCCCCCACTATAGGAGGGACAGATAAAGAGACCCAGTACTTC	CASSPPTIGGTDKETQYF
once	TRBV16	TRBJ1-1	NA	TGTGCCAGCAGCCGTTCACAGGGAGGCCTCACTGAAGCTTTCTTT	CASSRSQGGLTEAFF
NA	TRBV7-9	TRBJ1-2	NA	TGTGCCAGCAGCTTATCGGGCGGGGAGTGGGGCTACACCTTC	CASSLSGGEWGYTF
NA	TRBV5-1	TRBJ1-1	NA	TGCGCCAGCAGCTTTCAACAGAACACTGAAGCTTTCTTT	CASSFQQNTEAFF